One and the same sample provided the 16 T cell receptor beta chains below, sequenced in a study of CD8 T cells in ankylosing spondylitis. TCRdb redid the calling of the 5' RACE reads with MiXCR, one entry per CDR3 protein. This table holds a few hundred thousand distinct CDR3 sequences, around 10% found once. Material for sequencing was blood, either unsorted or a sorted T cell fraction (not recorded which). The receptors stem from a female donor with ankylosing spondylitis or in good health (not recorded which).

About this clonotype itself: Since a much larger clone is just one base distant, this may be a read error. V and J are TRBV7-2 and TRBJ2-1; the D gene is possibly TRBD2 (5 bases). CDR3 length: 13 amino acids. CDR1 and CDR2 (germline): SGHTA, FQGNSA. This CDR3 is CATRTSGYKEQFF. The CDR3 region has the DNA TGTGCCACCCGGACTTCGGGGTACAAGGAGCAGTTCTTC. The complete variable domain, with remaining parts taken from reference TRBV7-2 and TRBJ2-1, reads GAGVSQSPSNKVTEKGKDVELRCDPISGHTALYWYRQSLGQGLEFLIYFQGNSAPDKSGLPSDRFSAERTGGSVSTLTIQRTQQEDSAVYLCATRTSGYKEQFFGPGTRLTVL.

This clonotype was seen more than once but under ten times. The chain combines TRBV12-3 or TRBV12-4 with TRBJ2-5, with D possibly matching TRBD2 (5 bases). CDR3 length: 15 residues. V dropped 2 bases and J dropped 3 bases, with 13 bases sitting between them. CDR3: CASSLYIGEEETQYF. CDR3 coding DNA: TGTGCCAGCAGTTTATACATCGGGGAAGAAGAGACCCAGTACTTC.

This clonotype was observed at least ten times. Here the CDR3 reads CASSQSWTGGNKAFF. In nucleotides, the CDR3 is TGTGCCAGCAGCCAATCCTGGACAGGCGGCAATAAAGCTTTCTTT. The chain couples TRBV25-1 to TRBJ1-1, with 7 bases lining up with TRBD1. Trimming cost V 6 bases and J 9 bases; bases outside gene matches: 16. This CDR3 has 15 residues. Germline CDR1 reads MGHDK; CDR2 reads SYGVNS.

This clonotype was picked up a small number of times. This chain connects TRBV28 to TRBJ1-2, with 11 bases matching TRBD1. Per the germline V gene, CDR1 is MDHEN and CDR2 is SYDVKM. With 6 bases clipped from V and 5 bases from J, the junction kept 11 bases outside the gene matches. There are 16 residues in the CDR3. The CDR3 nucleotides are TGTGCCAGCAGGCGGACAGGGGGCTTACGGCTTTATGGCTACACCTTC. Translating it yields CASRRTGGLRLYGYTF.

This clonotype was detected only a few times. CDR3 loop: CASVVTGTLSYEQYF. In DNA form, the CDR3 reads TGTGCCAGCGTAGTAACAGGGACCCTCTCCTACGAGCAGTACTTC. The chain joins TRBV28 to TRBJ2-7; D possibly corresponds to TRBD1 (6 bases). The length of the CDR3 is 15 residues. With 8 bases removed from V and 0 bases from J, the gap between germline ends came to 17 bases. Germline loops: CDR1 MDHEN, CDR2 SYDVKM.

Turning to this clonotype: The missing conserved phenylalanine or tryptophan at the end of this CDR3 makes a read error likely. This rearrangement joins TRBV20-1 to TRBJ2-5; D tentatively reads TRBD1 or TRBD2 (5 bases each). CDR1 is DFQATT and CDR2 is SNEGSKA in the germline V gene (reference sequence). The CDR3 length is 15 residues. Trimming took 3 bases from V and 5 from J, leaving 19 bases between them. DNA for the CDR3: TGCAGTGCTAGGGAAGGGACCTCCTCTGTGGAGACCCAGTACCTC. It codes for CSAREGTSSVETQYL.

Only a few counts were recorded for this clonotype. The V gene is TRBV5-5, the J gene TRBJ1-5; D is possibly TRBD1 (5 bases). The V gene lost 3 bases and the J gene lost 6 bases, with 16 bases spanning the gap. CDR1 is SGHKS and CDR2 is YYEKEE in the germline V gene (reference sequence). This CDR3 spans 15 amino acids. Here the CDR3 reads CASSSLGAGVQPQHF. In DNA, the CDR3 is TGTGCCAGCAGCTCCCTTGGGGCGGGGGTTCAGCCCCAGCATTTT. The complete variable domain, with remaining parts taken from reference TRBV5-5 and TRBJ1-5, reads DAGVTQSPTHLIKTRGQQVTLRCSPISGHKSVSWYQQVLGQGPQFIFQYYEKEERGRGNFPDRFSARQFPNYSSELNVNALLLGDSALYLCASSSLGAGVQPQHFGDGTRLSIL.

This clonotype was recorded at least ten times. This sequence joins TRBV28 and TRBJ2-7, with D possibly being TRBD2 (6 bases). The CDR3 loop spans 15 amino acids. Trimming pared 8 bases from V and 2 bases from J, leaving 19 bases between. CDR1 is MDHEN, CDR2 SYDVKM, per germline. Here the CDR3 DNA reads TGTGCCAGCGGAGGGGAGTGGCCCCGGGCCTACGAGCAGTACTTC. Its translation is CASGGEWPRAYEQYF. Combining the CDR3 with reference TRBV28 and TRBJ2-7 gives the whole variable domain DVKVTQSSRYLVKRTGEKVFLECVQDMDHENMFWYRQDPGLGLRLIYFSYDVKMKEKGDIPEGYSVSREKKERFSLILESASTNQTSMYLCASGGEWPRAYEQYFGPGTRLTVT.

The CDR3 here is CASSGGAKYSNQPQHF. The CDR3 nucleotides are TGTGCCAGTAGCGGGGGGGCAAAGTATAGCAATCAGCCCCAGCATTTT. The chain employs TRBV19 and TRBJ1-5; possible D gene TRBD1, 6 bases. This CDR3 contains 16 residues. Per the germline V gene, CDR1 is LNHDA and CDR2 is SQIVND (reference sequence). Between the trimmed V and J ends, which lost 6 bases and 0 bases, there was a span of 15 bases.

This clonotype was counted ten times or more. The V gene is TRBV3-1, the J gene TRBJ2-1; 7 bases match TRBD2. The ends lost 2 bases at V and 9 bases at J; junction bases unmatched: 7. This CDR3 has 14 residues. CDR1 LGHDT and CDR2 YNNKEL come from the germline V gene (reference sequence). The CDR3 protein is CASSQRTSSSEQFF. Written as DNA, the CDR3 is TGTGCCAGCAGCCAAAGGACTAGTTCTAGTGAGCAGTTCTTC.

This clonotype appeared many times. The chain uses TRBV7-8 and TRBJ2-7; tentative D call: TRBD1 (6 bases). Germline CDR1 and CDR2: SGHVS and FQNEAQ. The CDR3 runs 14 residues. V dropped 1 base and J dropped 6 bases, with 13 bases sitting between them. The CDR3 spells CASSLGHREFEQYF. The CDR3, as DNA: TGTGCCAGCAGCTTAGGCCACAGGGAATTCGAGCAGTACTTC. The variable domain in full, with the rest retrieved from reference TRBV7-8 and TRBJ2-7, is GAGVSQSPRYKVAKRGQDVALRCDPISGHVSLFWYQQALGQGPEFLTYFQNEAQLDKSGLPSDRFFAERPEGSVSTLKIQRTQQEDSAVYLCASSLGHREFEQYFGPGTRLTVT.

The gene calls are TRBV3-1 and TRBJ2-5; D is ambiguous. Germline V gives CDR1 LGHDT, CDR2 YNNKEL (reference sequence). Trimming took 2 bases from V and 0 from J, leaving 4 bases between them. This CDR3 has 13 residues. CDR3 residues: CASSQTYQETQYF. CDR3 nucleotides: TGTGCCAGCAGCCAAACGTACCAAGAGACCCAGTACTTC.

The sample holds many counts of this clonotype. This chain links TRBV20-1 with TRBJ1-2; the match to TRBD1 covers 8 bases. This CDR3 is 14 amino acids long. Germline lookup yields CDR1 DFQATT and CDR2 SNEGSKA (reference sequence). V dropped 5 bases and J dropped 3; count of bases not matched to a gene: 8. The DNA for the CDR3 is TGCAGTGCTGGCCCTCAGGGGGCTCACTATGGCTACACCTTC. It translates to CSAGPQGAHYGYTF.

This clonotype was recorded at least ten times. CDR3 region: CASRETGPHYNEQFF. The CDR3 nucleotides are TGTGCCAGCAGAGAGACAGGGCCCCACTACAATGAGCAGTTCTTC. The chain joins TRBV6-4 to TRBJ2-1, with TRBD1 matching over 7 bases. This CDR3 is built from 15 residues. Germline V gene data show CDR1 as MRHNA and CDR2 as SNTAGT. V lost 6 bases, J lost 3 bases, and 8 bases stayed unmatched.

This clonotype has just a few counts. V gene TRBV15 combines with J gene TRBJ1-2; D remains unclear. CDR3 length: 16 residues. V was shortened by 0 bases and J by 0 bases, with 11 bases between the two germline ends. Germline loops: CDR1 LNHNV, CDR2 YYDKDF (reference sequence). CDR3 coding DNA: TGTGCCACCAGCAGAGATGGCACAGCCACTAACTATGGCTACACCTTC. It translates to CATSRDGTATNYGYTF.

This clonotype was counted at least ten times. This chain connects TRBV4-3 to TRBJ2-7, with D perhaps matching TRBD2 (5 bases). V dropped 0 bases and J dropped 7 bases, with 13 bases sitting between them. From germline, CDR1 is LGHNA and CDR2 YSLEER. CDR3 length: 14 amino acids. The CDR3 protein is CASSQEKGAREQYF. The CDR3 nucleotides read TGCGCCAGCAGCCAAGAAAAGGGAGCTCGGGAGCAGTACTTC.